The 7 T cell receptor beta chains below come from one sample, sequenced in a study of T cell responses to AZD1222 COVID-19 vaccine. Assay used: immunoSEQ multiplex PCR; TCRdb lists only in-frame clones, some missing. The sample comprises some 120,000 clones, more than 85% of which are singletons, and roughly 0.9% rests with the top ten. This specimen was peripheral blood, taken on day 0 of AZD1222 vaccination. These receptors were taken from an adult in good health.

This clone has a single count. This chain uses TRBV7-9 with TRBJ1-2; no firm D call. V lost 1 base, J lost 7 bases, and 10 bases lay in between. Germline CDR1 reads SEHNR; CDR2 reads FQNEAQ (reference sequence). This CDR3 is built from 13 residues. The CDR3 here is CASSLVGQSGYTF. The CDR3 DNA follows: TGTGCCAGCAGCTTAGTAGGTCAGTCTGGCTACACCTTC.

This sequence joins TRBV9 and TRBJ1-1, with D perhaps matching TRBD1 (6 bases). V lost 3 bases and J 4 bases, leaving 10 bases between the germline ends. The CDR3 consists of 13 residues. Per germline, CDR1 SGDLS and CDR2 YYNGEE. Written as DNA, the CDR3 is TGTGCCAGCAGCGGACAGGTTGGCACTGAAGCTTTCTTT. Translating gives CASSGQVGTEAFF.

This sequence joins TRBV29-1 and TRBJ2-3; the match to TRBD1 covers 9 bases. After removal of 6 bases from V and 6 bases from J, the junction contained 10 bases not matched to a gene. The CDR3 runs 14 residues. Germline V gene sequence: CDR1 SQVTM, CDR2 ANQGSEA. Here the CDR3 reads CSVDRGGGKDTQYF. CDR3 sequence (DNA): TGCAGCGTGGACAGGGGCGGGGGAAAGGATACGCAGTATTTT.

The gene calls are TRBV3-1 (or the pseudogene TRBV3-2) and TRBJ1-4; no clear D. The V gene lost 1 base and the J gene lost 3 bases, with 9 bases spanning the gap. CDR1 and CDR2 from the germline V gene are LGHDT and YNNKEL (reference sequence). CDR3 length equals 15 residues. CDR3 residues: CASSQGVSANEKLFF. CDR3 nucleotide sequence: TGTGCCAGCAGCCAAGGGGTGTCTGCTAATGAAAAACTGTTTTTT.

The V gene is TRBV7-8, the J gene TRBJ1-1; D is perhaps TRBD1 (6 bases). CDR3 length: 17 amino acids. V lost 5 bases and J 3 bases, leaving 22 bases between the germline ends. The germline V gene encodes CDR1 SGHVS and CDR2 FQNEAQ. The CDR3, as DNA: TGTGCCAGCAGCACCTACCACCCTCAGGGGCCGGACACTGAAGCTTTCTTT. Encoded protein: CASSTYHPQGPDTEAFF.

This chain links TRBV5-1 with TRBJ2-1; D perhaps matches TRBD2 (5 bases). This CDR3 spans 14 amino acids. Germline V gene lookup returns CDR1 SGHRS and CDR2 YFSETQ. V lost 6 bases, J lost 6 bases, and 16 bases lay in between. The CDR3 is CASTKASLGNEQFF. In DNA, the CDR3 is TGCGCCAGCACAAAAGCTAGCCTCGGCAATGAGCAGTTCTTC.

The gene calls are TRBV6-4 and TRBJ2-1; D might be TRBD1 (6 bases). Trimming shortened V by 5 bases and J by 4 bases, and 9 bases separated the two germline ends. Germline V lookup: CDR1 MRHNA, CDR2 SNTAGT. This CDR3 has 13 amino acids. CDR3 DNA: TGTGCCAGCAGTCGGGACAAATACAATGAGCAGTTCTTC. Its protein is CASSRDKYNEQFF.